A selection of T cell receptor beta chains follows, all from one sample in a study of T cell changes during pregnancy in multiple sclerosis. Only in-frame clones appear in the TCRdb table, and some are missing; sequencing was by immunoSEQ multiplex PCR. Of about 70,000 clones listed, over 90% are singletons. Sequences were derived from CD4+ T cells from peripheral blood mononuclear cells, sampled after pregnancy. The receptors here all came from a female donor with multiple sclerosis, enrolled in a pregnancy study. CDR3s include the opening cysteine and the closing phenylalanine or tryptophan. The order of the fields is clone size, V gene, D gene, J gene, CDR3 DNA, CDR3 protein. A D gene is named only where the DNA matches it firmly. Not all rows give a size; the values are once, few, many and, for expanded clones, a class.

clone_size: few; v_call: TRBV7-9; d_call: TRBD1; j_call: TRBJ2-5; cdr3_nt: TGTGCCAGCAGCTTTAATAGACAGGGGTCGGCCCAGTACTTC; cdr3_aa: CASSFNRQGSAQYF
clone_size: -; v_call: TRBV7-9; d_call: TRBD2; j_call: TRBJ2-1; cdr3_nt: TGTGCCAGCAGCTCCTCAGGGACTAGCGGGGACCCTGAGCAGTTCTTC; cdr3_aa: CASSSSGTSGDPEQFF
clone_size: -; v_call: TRBV19; d_call: TRBD2; j_call: TRBJ2-1; cdr3_nt: TGTGCCAGTTCTAGCGGGGGGTCGGGTGAGCAGTTCTTC; cdr3_aa: CASSSGGSGEQFF
clone_size: -; v_call: TRBV7-2; d_call: -; j_call: TRBJ1-2; cdr3_nt: TGTGCCAGCAGCCGAGACACTTATACGTTAAGCTACACCTTC; cdr3_aa: CASSRDTYTLSYTF
clone_size: -; v_call: TRBV30; d_call: -; j_call: TRBJ1-5; cdr3_nt: TGTGCCTGGACCCCCGGGAGCAATCAGCCCCAGCATTTT; cdr3_aa: CAWTPGSNQPQHF
clone_size: -; v_call: TRBV2; d_call: -; j_call: TRBJ1-5; cdr3_nt: TGTGCCAGCAGTGAAGGTGACAGAGTTAACAATCAGCCCCAGCATTTT; cdr3_aa: CASSEGDRVNNQPQHF
clone_size: -; v_call: TRBV30; d_call: -; j_call: TRBJ1-5; cdr3_nt: TGTGCCTGGAGTTTACAGGGTAATCAGCCCCAGCATTTT; cdr3_aa: CAWSLQGNQPQHF
clone_size: -; v_call: TRBV10-3; d_call: TRBD1; j_call: TRBJ2-5; cdr3_nt: TGTGCCACGTGGACAGGGGGTCAAGAGACCCAGTACTTC; cdr3_aa: CATWTGGQETQYF
clone_size: -; v_call: TRBV6-1; d_call: TRBD1; j_call: TRBJ1-2; cdr3_nt: TGTGCCAGCATCAAACAGGGGGCCCGAAGCTACACCTTC; cdr3_aa: CASIKQGARSYTF
clone_size: -; v_call: TRBV9; d_call: -; j_call: TRBJ2-1; cdr3_nt: TGTGCCAGCAGCGTAGGGAGCGGGCTACCCAATGAGCAGTTCTTC; cdr3_aa: CASSVGSGLPNEQFF
clone_size: -; v_call: TRBV5-4; d_call: -; j_call: TRBJ1-1; cdr3_nt: TGTGCCAGCAGGCCTGGGGGGATGAACACTGAAGCTTTCTTT; cdr3_aa: CASRPGGMNTEAFF
clone_size: once; v_call: TRBV6-1; d_call: TRBD2; j_call: TRBJ2-5; cdr3_nt: TGTGCCAGCAAGGTGGGGGGAGGGCTCCAAGAGACCCAGTACTTC; cdr3_aa: CASKVGGGLQETQYF
clone_size: -; v_call: TRBV11-2; d_call: TRBD1; j_call: TRBJ2-1; cdr3_nt: TGTGCCAGCAGCCCCCCTAATTTCGGACAGGGCTATGAGCAGTTCTTC; cdr3_aa: CASSPPNFGQGYEQFF
clone_size: -; v_call: TRBV30; d_call: TRBD1; j_call: TRBJ1-4; cdr3_nt: TGTGCCTGGAGTGTAGACAGGGGGCTTGAAAAACTGTTTTTT; cdr3_aa: CAWSVDRGLEKLFF
clone_size: -; v_call: TRBV30; d_call: TRBD1; j_call: TRBJ1-2; cdr3_nt: TGTGCCTGCCCTGGAGACAGGGCCAACTATGGCTACACCTTC; cdr3_aa: CACPGDRANYGYTF
clone_size: -; v_call: TRBV5-6; d_call: TRBD1; j_call: TRBJ2-7; cdr3_nt: TGTGCCAGCGGGAAAAGACAGGGGAGATCCTCCCTCACGGGCTACGAGCAGTACTTC; cdr3_aa: CASGKRQGRSSLTGYEQYF
clone_size: -; v_call: TRBV5-1; d_call: -; j_call: TRBJ2-7; cdr3_nt: TGCGCCAGCAGATCAGAACCTCCTGGCCACGAGCAGTACTTC; cdr3_aa: CASRSEPPGHEQYF
clone_size: -; v_call: TRBV7-9; d_call: -; j_call: TRBJ1-1; cdr3_nt: TGTGCCAGCAGCTTTTCAGGGGACACTGAAGCTTTCTTT; cdr3_aa: CASSFSGDTEAFF
clone_size: -; v_call: TRBV7-8; d_call: TRBD1; j_call: TRBJ1-1; cdr3_nt: TGTGCCAGCAGCTTACAGGGGGGGAACACTGAAGCTTTCTTT; cdr3_aa: CASSLQGGNTEAFF
clone_size: -; v_call: TRBV7-3; d_call: -; j_call: TRBJ2-3; cdr3_nt: TGTGCCAGCAGCCCCGCCCGAGGTCAAGATACGCAGTATTTT; cdr3_aa: CASSPARGQDTQYF
clone_size: once; v_call: TRBV7-9; d_call: -; j_call: TRBJ1-6; cdr3_nt: TGTGCCAGCAGCTCACAGGGTCCCCCAAATTCACCCCTCCACTTT; cdr3_aa: CASSSQGPPNSPLHF
clone_size: few; v_call: TRBV27; d_call: TRBD1; j_call: TRBJ1-6; cdr3_nt: TGTGCCAGTCGGTCGACAGGGAAAAATTCACCCCTCCACTTT; cdr3_aa: CASRSTGKNSPLHF
clone_size: -; v_call: TRBV6-5; d_call: -; j_call: TRBJ2-7; cdr3_nt: TGTGCCAGCAGTGAAGTTGCGGGCTCCTACGAGCAGTACTTC; cdr3_aa: CASSEVAGSYEQYF
clone_size: -; v_call: TRBV27; d_call: TRBD1; j_call: TRBJ2-3; cdr3_nt: TGTGCCAGCAGTTTATCCCGGACAGGGGGCACAGATACGCAGTATTTT; cdr3_aa: CASSLSRTGGTDTQYF
clone_size: -; v_call: TRBV29-1; d_call: TRBD2; j_call: TRBJ2-7; cdr3_nt: TGCAGCGTGGGGACTAGCGGGAGCTACGAGCAGTACTTC; cdr3_aa: CSVGTSGSYEQYF
clone_size: -; v_call: TRBV29-1; d_call: -; j_call: TRBJ2-1; cdr3_nt: TGCAGCGTTGAAGATCTTCAGGGGACCAACTACAATGAGCAGTTCTTC; cdr3_aa: CSVEDLQGTNYNEQFF
clone_size: -; v_call: TRBV19; d_call: TRBD2; j_call: TRBJ2-3; cdr3_nt: TGTGCCAGTAGTATCGGGGGGGGGCACACAGATACGCAGTATTTT; cdr3_aa: CASSIGGGHTDTQYF
clone_size: -; v_call: TRBV5-1; d_call: -; j_call: TRBJ1-1; cdr3_nt: TGCGCCAGCAGGCCTGCTACAGAGAACACTGAAGCTTTCTTT; cdr3_aa: CASRPATENTEAFF
clone_size: -; v_call: TRBV25-1; d_call: TRBD1; j_call: TRBJ2-2; cdr3_nt: TGTGCCAGCAGCCGACAGGGGTCCGGGGAGCTGTTTTTT; cdr3_aa: CASSRQGSGELFF